This record concerns one T cell receptor beta chain sequence. This specimen comes from a study of T cell changes during pregnancy in multiple sclerosis. The CDR3 is 13 residues long. In germline, CDR1 is SQVTM, CDR2 ANQGSEA. V lost 3 bases to trimming and J lost 5 bases; unmatched junction nucleotides: 5. Assay: immunoSEQ multiplex PCR; the TCRdb copy retains only in-frame clones and omits some. The table lists 50,000 to 75,000 clones, roughly nine tenths of them singletons. Material: peripheral blood, obtained in the third trimester of pregnancy. The chain uses TRBV29-1 and TRBJ1-2; 8 bases are shared with TRBD1. The TCR originated in a female donor in good health, enrolled as a control in a pregnancy study. DNA of the CDR3: TGCAGCGTTGAGCCGACAGGGGAGTATGGCTACACCTTC. This gives the protein CSVEPTGEYGYTF.